This T cell receptor (beta chain) stems from a study of blood T cell repertoires in COVID-19. The CDR3 contains 12 residues. Deletions cut 2 bases from V and 9 bases from J, with 8 bases between. CDR1 and CDR2 (germline): MGHDK, SYGVNS. Profiling relied on immunoSEQ multiplex PCR, and the TCRdb table lists in-frame clones only, not all of them. Seen here are about 240,000 clones, about 86% observed once, and the top ten hold 3.3%. The receptor was derived from a middle-aged woman with acute COVID-19. The chain couples TRBV25-1 to TRBJ2-1; no clear D. Sequencing was performed on PBMCs or T cells enriched from blood (not recorded which). CDR3 nucleotides: TGTGCCAGCAGTGAAGGAGTATCTGAGCAGTTCTTC. Translating gives CASSEGVSEQFF.